Listed below are T cell receptor beta chains from one sample, sequenced in a study of blood T cell repertoires in COVID-19. This table comes from immunoSEQ multiplex PCR, and its TCRdb copy is limited to in-frame clones, with some not included. The profile covers fewer than 50,000 clones, with roughly 88% appearing a single time and about 35% taken by the ten largest. The sample consisted of peripheral blood. Receptors were obtained from a man between 65 and 80 years old with active COVID-19. Each CDR3 is given without its conserved first and last residue. Each record gives: V gene, J gene, clone size, CDR3 protein. Where a row states a size, it is once, few, many or the class of an expanded clone; other rows omit it.

TRBV19,TRBJ2-3,few,ATQRTGGIDTQY
TRBV7-2,TRBJ2-5,few,ASSLAGHGETQY
TRBV6-2/TRBV6-3,TRBJ2-1,NA,ASSRHENNEQF
TRBV28,TRBJ2-1,NA,ASSLTGGTWNEQF
TRBV28,TRBJ1-1,once,ASTQWTGSEAF
TRBV6-2/TRBV6-3,TRBJ1-1,NA,ASSVTQGTEAF
TRBV7-2,TRBJ2-1,NA,ASSILAGIRLYNEQF
TRBV5-5,TRBJ1-2,NA,ASSLARDYGYT
TRBV6-2/TRBV6-3,TRBJ1-5,NA,ASSKGTGTGGFRKPQH
TRBV6-2/TRBV6-3,TRBJ2-2,NA,ASSYDHQGKNTGELF